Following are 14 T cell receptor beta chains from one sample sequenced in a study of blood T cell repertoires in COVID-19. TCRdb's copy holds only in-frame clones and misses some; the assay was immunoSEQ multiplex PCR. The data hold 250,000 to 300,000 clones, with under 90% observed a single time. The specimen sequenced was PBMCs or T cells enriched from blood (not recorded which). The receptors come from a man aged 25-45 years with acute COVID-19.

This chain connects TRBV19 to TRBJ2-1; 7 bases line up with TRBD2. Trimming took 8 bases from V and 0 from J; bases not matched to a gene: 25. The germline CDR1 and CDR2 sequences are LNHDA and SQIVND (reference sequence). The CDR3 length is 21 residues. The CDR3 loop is CASRILAIGASGGSSYNEQFF. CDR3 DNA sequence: TGTGCCAGTCGGATTCTGGCCATAGGGGCTAGCGGAGGGAGCTCCTACAATGAGCAGTTCTTC.

CDR3 loop: CASSPQGLDEKLFF. The CDR3 DNA reads as TGTGCCAGCAGCCCACAGGGGTTGGATGAAAAACTGTTTTTT. This chain connects TRBV7-9 to TRBJ1-4; the match to TRBD1 covers 7 bases. With 5 bases clipped from V and 6 bases from J, the junction kept 6 bases outside the gene matches. Germline-derived CDR1 and CDR2 are SEHNR and FQNEAQ (reference sequence). The CDR3 has 14 residues. Filled out from reference TRBV7-9 and TRBJ1-4, the complete variable domain reads DTGVSQNPRHKITKRGQNVTFRCDPISEHNRLYWYRQTLGQGPEFLTYFQNEAQLEKSRLLSDRFSAERPKGSFSTLEIQRTEQGDSAMYLCASSPQGLDEKLFFGSGTQLSVL.

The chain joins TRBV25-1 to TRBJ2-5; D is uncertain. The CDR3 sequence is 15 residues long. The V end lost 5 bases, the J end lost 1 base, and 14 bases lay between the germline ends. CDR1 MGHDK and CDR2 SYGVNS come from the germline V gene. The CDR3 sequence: CASSNMPPGQETQYF. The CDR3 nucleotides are TGTGCCAGCAGTAATATGCCCCCGGGCCAAGAGACCCAGTACTTC.

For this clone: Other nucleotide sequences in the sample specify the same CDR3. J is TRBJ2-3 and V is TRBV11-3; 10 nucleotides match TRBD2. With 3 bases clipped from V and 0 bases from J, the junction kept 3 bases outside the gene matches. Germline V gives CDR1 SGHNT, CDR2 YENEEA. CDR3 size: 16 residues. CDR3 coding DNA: TGTGCCAGCAGCTTTTTAGCGGGAGGTAGCACAGATACGCAGTATTTT. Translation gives CASSFLAGGSTDTQYF.

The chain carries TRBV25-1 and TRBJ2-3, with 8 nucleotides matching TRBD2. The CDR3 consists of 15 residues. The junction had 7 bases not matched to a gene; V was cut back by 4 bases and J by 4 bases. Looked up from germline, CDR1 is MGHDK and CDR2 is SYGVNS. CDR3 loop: CASSGLAGHPDTQYF. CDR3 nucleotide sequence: TGTGCCAGCAGTGGTTTAGCGGGGCACCCAGATACGCAGTATTTT.

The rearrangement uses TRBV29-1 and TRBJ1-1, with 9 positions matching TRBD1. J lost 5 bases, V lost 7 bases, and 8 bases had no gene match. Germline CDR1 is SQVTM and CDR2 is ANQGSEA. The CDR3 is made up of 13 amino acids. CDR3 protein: CSGQGGGETEAFF. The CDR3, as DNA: TGCAGCGGACAGGGGGGAGGAGAAACTGAAGCTTTCTTT.

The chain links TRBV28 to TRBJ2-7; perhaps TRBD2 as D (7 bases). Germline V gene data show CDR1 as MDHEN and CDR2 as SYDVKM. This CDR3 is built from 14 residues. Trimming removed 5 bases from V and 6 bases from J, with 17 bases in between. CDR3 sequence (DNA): TGTGCCAGCAGTACCCCCGGGGGCGGGGGCGAGCAGTACGTC. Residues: CASSTPGGGGEQYV.

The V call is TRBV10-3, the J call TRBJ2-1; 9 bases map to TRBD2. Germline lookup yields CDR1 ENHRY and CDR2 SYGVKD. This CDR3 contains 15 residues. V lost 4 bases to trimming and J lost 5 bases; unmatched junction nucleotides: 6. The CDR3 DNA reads TGTGCCATCAGTGTGACTAGCGGCGTTGACAATGAGCAGTTCTTC. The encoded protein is CAISVTSGVDNEQFF.

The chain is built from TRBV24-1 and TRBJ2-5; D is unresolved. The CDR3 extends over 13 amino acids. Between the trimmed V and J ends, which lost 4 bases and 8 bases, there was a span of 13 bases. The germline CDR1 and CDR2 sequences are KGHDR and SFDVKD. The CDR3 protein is CATSEPPTHTQYF. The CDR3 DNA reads TGTGCCACCAGTGAACCTCCTACCCATACCCAGTACTTC.

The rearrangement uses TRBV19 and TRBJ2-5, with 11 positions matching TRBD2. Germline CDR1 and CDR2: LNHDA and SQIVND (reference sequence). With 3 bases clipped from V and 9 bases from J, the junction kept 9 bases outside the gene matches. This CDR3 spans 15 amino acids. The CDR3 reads CASSISLAGGRAQYF. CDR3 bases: TGTGCCAGTAGTATCTCTCTAGCGGGAGGACGGGCCCAGTACTTC.

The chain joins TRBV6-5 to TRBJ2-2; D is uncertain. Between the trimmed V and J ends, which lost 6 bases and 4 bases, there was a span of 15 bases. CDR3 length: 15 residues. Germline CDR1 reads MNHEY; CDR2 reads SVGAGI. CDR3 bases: TGTGCCAGCAGGACCGACTGGGTGGGCACCGGGGAGCTGTTTTTT. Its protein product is CASRTDWVGTGELFF.

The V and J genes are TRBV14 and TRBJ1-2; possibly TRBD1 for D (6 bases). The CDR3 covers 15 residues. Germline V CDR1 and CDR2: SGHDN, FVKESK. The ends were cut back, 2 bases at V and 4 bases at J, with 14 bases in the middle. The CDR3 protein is CASSQQGWQGYGYTF. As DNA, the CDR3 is TGTGCCAGCAGCCAACAGGGGTGGCAGGGCTATGGCTACACCTTC.

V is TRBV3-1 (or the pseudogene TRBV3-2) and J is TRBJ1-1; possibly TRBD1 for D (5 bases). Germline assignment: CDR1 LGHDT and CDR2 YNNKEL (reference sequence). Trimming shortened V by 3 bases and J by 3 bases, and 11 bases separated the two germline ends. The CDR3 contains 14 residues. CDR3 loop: CASSHRRGHTEAFF. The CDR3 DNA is TGTGCCAGCAGCCATCGAAGGGGTCACACTGAAGCTTTCTTT.

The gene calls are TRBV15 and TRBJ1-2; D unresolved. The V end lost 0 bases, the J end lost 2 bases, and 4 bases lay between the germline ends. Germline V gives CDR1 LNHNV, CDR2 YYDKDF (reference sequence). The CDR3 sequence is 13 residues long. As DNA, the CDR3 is TGTGCCACCAGCAGAGACATCAACTATGGCTACACCTTC. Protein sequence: CATSRDINYGYTF.